The rows below give T cell receptor beta chains drawn from one sample of a study of response to subunit inactivated influenza vaccine. MiXCR was run by TCRdb on the RT-PCR reads, yielding one entry per CDR3 protein. The table includes roughly 500,000 distinct CDR3 sequences, 16% detected once. Source: CD4+ T cells sorted from PBMCs, taken less than 25 months after vaccination. The origin of the receptors is a man aged 50 to 75 who received an inactivated influenza vaccine. Both conserved end residues are part of each CDR3. A D gene is named only where the DNA matches it firmly. Size tells how often a clone was seen (once, few, many) or the class of an expanded clone, and some rows leave it out.

d_gene | abundance | j_gene | v_gene | CDR3aa | CDR3nt
TRBD2 | many | TRBJ2-3 | TRBV7-2 | CASSSGGVPDTQYF | TGTGCCAGCAGTAGCGGGGGGGTGCCAGATACGCAGTATTTT
TRBD1 | few | TRBJ2-3 | TRBV27 | CASRLQGQSSTDTQYF | TGTGCCAGCAGACTGCAGGGACAGTCTAGCACAGATACGCAGTATTTT
- | many | TRBJ2-5 | TRBV2 | CASTRTKVGETQYF | TGTGCCAGCACCCGAACCAAGGTCGGAGAGACCCAGTACTTC
- | few | TRBJ1-3 | TRBV3-1 | CASSQTRWGNTIYF | TGTGCCAGCAGCCAAACCCGATGGGGAAACACCATATATTTT
- | - | TRBJ2-4 | TRBV3-1 | CASSADVQRASQYF | TGTGCCAGCAGCGCTGATGTCCAGCGAGCCAGCCAGTACTTC
- | - | TRBJ1-1 | TRBV5-1 | CASSLEGGSNTEAFF | TGCGCCAGCAGCTTGGAGGGGGGATCGAACACTGAAGCTTTCTTT
TRBD2 | - | TRBJ2-5 | TRBV6-5 | CASSYRGDHETQYF | TGTGCCAGCAGTTACCGGGGGGATCACGAGACCCAGTACTTC
TRBD1 | - | TRBJ2-5 | TRBV2 | CASNGQGRGETQYF | TGTGCCAGCAACGGACAGGGGCGCGGGGAGACCCAGTACTTC
TRBD1 | - | TRBJ2-3 | TRBV30 | CAWSGGGWDTQYF | TGTGCCTGGAGTGGAGGGGGCTGGGATACGCAGTATTTT
- | - | TRBJ2-7 | TRBV20-1 | CSASQGVGSYEQYF | TGCAGTGCTAGCCAAGGGGTGGGGTCCTACGAGCAGTACTTC
TRBD1 | many | TRBJ2-3 | TRBV12-3/TRBV12-4 | CASTTGPTDTQYF | TGTGCCAGCACGACAGGGCCCACAGATACGCAGTATTTT
- | - | TRBJ2-5 | TRBV10-2 | CASGREQETQYF | TGCGCCAGTGGCCGGGAACAAGAGACCCAGTACTTC
- | - | TRBJ1-4 | TRBV20-1 | CSAAGTKNEKLFF | TGCAGTGCTGCCGGGACAAAGAATGAAAAACTGTTTTTT
TRBD1 | - | TRBJ2-2 | TRBV7-2 | CASSLEQGAATGELFF | TGTGCCAGCAGCTTAGAACAGGGGGCCGCCACCGGGGAGCTGTTTTTT
TRBD1 | many | TRBJ2-6 | TRBV6-1 | CASSATGGFTGANVLTF | TGTGCCAGCAGCGCGACAGGGGGCTTTACTGGGGCCAACGTCCTGACTTTC
- | - | TRBJ1-1 | TRBV23-1 | CASSQPGGDTEAFF | TGCGCCAGCAGTCAGCCGGGGGGCGATACTGAAGCTTTCTTT
- | many | TRBJ2-7 | TRBV12-3/TRBV12-4 | CASSPNPRYEQYF | TGTGCCAGCAGTCCTAATCCCCGCTACGAGCAGTACTTC
- | few | TRBJ1-2 | TRBV12-3/TRBV12-4 | CASSSGPYGYTF | TGTGCCAGCAGCTCAGGCCCATATGGCTACACCTTC
- | - | TRBJ1-2 | TRBV7-8 | CASSLAFGGSGGYTF | TGTGCCAGCAGCTTAGCGTTCGGGGGCTCCGGTGGCTACACCTTC
- | - | TRBJ1-4 | TRBV12-3/TRBV12-4 | CASSWGYEKLFF | TGTGCCAGCAGTTGGGGGTATGAAAAACTGTTTTTT
- | - | TRBJ2-3 | TRBV20-1 | CSARRPQGSSDTQYF | TGCAGTGCTAGAAGGCCACAGGGCTCATCAGATACGCAGTATTTT
TRBD2 | - | TRBJ2-7 | TRBV20-1 | CSARERETIYEQYF | TGCAGTGCTAGGGAGCGGGAAACCATCTACGAGCAGTACTTC
- | - | TRBJ1-5 | TRBV20-1 | CSARTGTTNQPQHF | TGCAGTGCTAGGACCGGGACAACTAATCAGCCCCAGCATTTT
TRBD1 | many | TRBJ2-7 | TRBV12-3/TRBV12-4 | CASSSGQGGQYF | TGTGCCAGCAGTTCCGGACAGGGTGGGCAGTACTTC
- | few | TRBJ2-1 | TRBV5-1 | CASSLGGFAGPYNEQFF | TGCGCCAGCAGCTTGGGCGGGTTCGCGGGACCCTACAATGAGCAGTTCTTC
- | - | TRBJ1-3 | TRBV12-3/TRBV12-4 | CASRGRGNTIYF | TGTGCCAGCAGGGGGAGAGGAAACACCATATATTTT
TRBD2 | - | TRBJ2-7 | TRBV6-5 | CASSYLKSGRFYEQYF | TGTGCCAGCAGTTACCTTAAGAGCGGGAGGTTCTACGAGCAGTACTTC
- | - | TRBJ2-3 | TRBV4-2 | CASSQDTYTDTQYF | TGTGCCAGCAGCCAAGACACATACACAGATACGCAGTATTTT
- | - | TRBJ2-3 | TRBV14 | CASSQGLQQYRTDTQYF | TGTGCCAGCAGCCAAGGACTTCAACAGTATCGTACAGATACGCAGTATTTT